The 9 T cell receptor beta chains below were found in one sample sequenced in a study of blood T cells in healthy people across ages. Together with a sample-barcoded 5' primer, a J-beta primer mix was included in a second PCR lasting about 6 to 11 cycles. TCRdb fed the 5' RACE reads into MiXCR, producing one record per CDR3 protein. The sample lists 1.5 million to 2 million distinct CDR3 sequences, just under 50% occurring once. Specimen: blood. These receptors were collected from a woman between 35 and 50 years old in good health.

The rearrangement uses TRBV12-3 or TRBV12-4 and TRBJ2-1; D gene unclear. Trimming stripped 3 bases from V and 10 bases from J, with 13 bases between. The CDR3 is 13 residues long. The CDR3 here is CASSFGHTYEQFF. The CDR3 nucleotides read TGTGCCAGCAGTTTTGGGCACACCTACGAGCAGTTCTTC.

The chain is built from TRBV5-1 and TRBJ1-1; TRBD1 matches at 8 bases. The CDR3 is 15 amino acids. The junction had 7 bases not matched to a gene; V was cut back by 2 bases and J by 4 bases. Germline CDR1 and CDR2: SGHRS and YFSETQ. Here the CDR3 reads CASSLDRGLSTEAFF. Here the CDR3 DNA reads TGCGCCAGCAGCTTAGACAGGGGATTGAGCACTGAAGCTTTCTTT.

This clonotype showed up just a few times. The chain links TRBV12-3 or TRBV12-4 to TRBJ2-1, with TRBD1 matching over 9 bases. The CDR3 consists of 15 residues. The junction had 9 bases not matched to a gene; V was cut back by 6 bases and J by 6 bases. This CDR3 is CASSMTGGRPNEQFF. CDR3 in DNA: TGTGCCAGCAGCATGACAGGGGGGAGGCCCAATGAGCAGTTCTTC.

J is TRBJ2-1 and V is TRBV6-1, with D uncertain. This CDR3 has 12 residues. Germline assignment: CDR1 MNHNS and CDR2 SASEGT. Between the trimmed V and J ends, which lost 6 bases and 9 bases, there was a span of 12 bases. The CDR3 here is CASSPNPGEQFF. Written as DNA, the CDR3 is TGTGCCAGCAGCCCTAACCCTGGTGAGCAGTTCTTC.

The chain carries TRBV24-1 and TRBJ2-7, with a weak D call TRBD1 (5 bases). This CDR3 has 11 amino acids. Germline lookup yields CDR1 KGHDR and CDR2 SFDVKD. V lost 8 bases, J lost 4 bases, and 8 bases lay in between. This chain's CDR3 is CATMDNYEQYF. CDR3 DNA: TGTGCCACCATGGACAATTACGAGCAGTACTTC.

V is TRBV24-1 and J is TRBJ2-2; TRBD2 is a possible D gene (5 bases). The V gene lost 5 bases and the J gene lost 2 bases, with 20 bases spanning the gap. Germline V lookup: CDR1 KGHDR, CDR2 SFDVKD. The CDR3 has 18 residues. CDR3 region: CATSGGRVEALNTGELFF. CDR3 in DNA: TGTGCCACCAGTGGTGGTCGAGTGGAGGCTCTAAACACCGGGGAGCTGTTTTTT.

The chain employs TRBV2 and TRBJ2-3; 12 bases agree with TRBD1. V was clipped by 6 bases and J by 5 bases; unmatched bases: 9. Per germline, CDR1 SNHLY and CDR2 FYNNEI. There are 16 residues in the CDR3. DNA of the CDR3: TGTGCCAGCAGCCCAACCGGGACAGGGGGCCTAGATACGCAGTATTTT. It translates to CASSPTGTGGLDTQYF.

The J gene is TRBJ2-1, the V gene TRBV24-1; unclear D gene. The CDR3 is made up of 14 amino acids. Per the germline V gene, CDR1 is KGHDR and CDR2 is SFDVKD. The V gene lost 7 bases and the J gene lost 6 bases, with 15 bases spanning the gap. The DNA for the CDR3 is TGTGCCACCAGCGGACCGCACCGAACCAATGAGCAGTTCTTC. It encodes CATSGPHRTNEQFF.

V and J are TRBV12-3 or TRBV12-4 and TRBJ2-1; 9 bases are a match to TRBD2. Trimming cost V 6 bases and J 12 bases; bases outside gene matches: 12. The CDR3 is 14 residues long. CDR3 sequence: CASSTGTSRTGQFF. Here the CDR3 DNA reads TGTGCCAGCAGCACCGGGACTAGCAGAACGGGGCAGTTCTTC.